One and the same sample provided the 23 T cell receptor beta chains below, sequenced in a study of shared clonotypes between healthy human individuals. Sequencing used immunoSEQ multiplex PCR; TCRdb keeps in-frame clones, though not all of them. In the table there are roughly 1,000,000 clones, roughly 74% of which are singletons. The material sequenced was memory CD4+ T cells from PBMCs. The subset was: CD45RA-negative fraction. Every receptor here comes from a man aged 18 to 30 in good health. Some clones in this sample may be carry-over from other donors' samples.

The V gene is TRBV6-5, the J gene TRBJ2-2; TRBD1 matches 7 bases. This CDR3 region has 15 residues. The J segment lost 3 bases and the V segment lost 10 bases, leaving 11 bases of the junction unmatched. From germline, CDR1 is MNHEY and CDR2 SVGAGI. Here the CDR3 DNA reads TGTGCCATCCGCCGGGACAGCTTTTACACCGGGGAGCTGTTTTTT. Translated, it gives CAIRRDSFYTGELFF.

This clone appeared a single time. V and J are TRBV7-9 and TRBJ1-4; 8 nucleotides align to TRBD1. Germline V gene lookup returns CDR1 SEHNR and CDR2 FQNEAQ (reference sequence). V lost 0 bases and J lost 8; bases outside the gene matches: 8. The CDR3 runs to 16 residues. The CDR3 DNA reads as TGTGCCAGCAGCTTAGCTGGTACAGGGGGAAGAGAAAAACTGTTTTTT. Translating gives CASSLAGTGGREKLFF.

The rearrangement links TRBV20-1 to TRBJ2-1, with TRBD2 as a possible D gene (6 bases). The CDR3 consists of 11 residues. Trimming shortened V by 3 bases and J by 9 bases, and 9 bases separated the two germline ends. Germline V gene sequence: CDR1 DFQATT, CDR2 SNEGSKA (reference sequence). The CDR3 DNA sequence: TGCAGTGCTAGCGGGAGAATTGAGCAGTTCTTC. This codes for CSASGRIEQFF.

This CDR3 is CASGTPSTGSTGELFF. The CDR3 coding sequence is TGTGCCAGCGGCACCCCGAGCACAGGGTCTACCGGGGAGCTGTTTTTT. The V call is TRBV28, the J call TRBJ2-2; D perhaps matches TRBD1 (6 bases). The length of the CDR3 is 16 residues. Germline V lookup: CDR1 MDHEN, CDR2 SYDVKM. V lost 8 bases to trimming and J lost 5 bases, with 21 bases between them. Looking up the rest from reference TRBV28 and TRBJ2-2 gives the full variable domain: DVKVTQSSRYLVKRTGEKVFLECVQDMDHENMFWYRQDPGLGLRLIYFSYDVKMKEKGDIPEGYSVSREKKERFSLILESASTNQTSMYLCASGTPSTGSTGELFFGEGSRLTVL.

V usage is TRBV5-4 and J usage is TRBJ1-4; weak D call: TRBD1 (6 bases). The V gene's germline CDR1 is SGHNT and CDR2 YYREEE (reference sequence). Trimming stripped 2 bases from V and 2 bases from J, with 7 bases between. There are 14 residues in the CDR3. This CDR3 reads CASSFGQTNEKLFF. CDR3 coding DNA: TGTGCCAGCAGCTTCGGACAGACTAATGAAAAACTGTTTTTT.

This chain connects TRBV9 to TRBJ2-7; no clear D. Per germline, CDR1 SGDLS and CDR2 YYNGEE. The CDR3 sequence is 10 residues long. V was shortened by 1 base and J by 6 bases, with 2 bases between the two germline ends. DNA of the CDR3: TGTGCCAGCAGCGTATCCGAGCAGTACTTC. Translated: CASSVSEQYF.

The CDR3 spells CASSEAPRVGYTEAFF. CDR3 nucleotides: TGTGCCAGCAGTGAAGCGCCACGGGTGGGGTACACTGAAGCTTTCTTT. The J gene is TRBJ1-1, the V gene TRBV6-1; D unresolved. Trimming took off 0 bases at V and 3 bases at J, with 14 bases between the two ends. This CDR3 region has 16 residues. CDR1 is MNHNS, CDR2 SASEGT, per germline.

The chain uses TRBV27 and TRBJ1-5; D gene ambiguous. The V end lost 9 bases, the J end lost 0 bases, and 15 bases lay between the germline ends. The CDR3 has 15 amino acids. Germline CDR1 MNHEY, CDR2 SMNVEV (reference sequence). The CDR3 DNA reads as TGTGCCAGTCTGGGCTTGCGGGCTAGCAATCAGCCCCAGCATTTT. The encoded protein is CASLGLRASNQPQHF.

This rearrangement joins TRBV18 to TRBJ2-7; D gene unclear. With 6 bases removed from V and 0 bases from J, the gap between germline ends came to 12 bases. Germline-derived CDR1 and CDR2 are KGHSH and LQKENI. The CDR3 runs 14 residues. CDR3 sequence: CASSPAASSYEQYF. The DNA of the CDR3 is TGTGCCAGCTCCCCGGCGGCTAGCTCCTACGAGCAGTACTTC.

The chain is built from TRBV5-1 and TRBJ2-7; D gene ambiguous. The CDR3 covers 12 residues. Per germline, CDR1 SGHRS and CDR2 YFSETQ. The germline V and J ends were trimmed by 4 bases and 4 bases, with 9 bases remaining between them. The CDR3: CASSVVGYEQYF. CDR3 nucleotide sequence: TGCGCCAGCAGCGTTGTGGGGTACGAGCAGTACTTC.

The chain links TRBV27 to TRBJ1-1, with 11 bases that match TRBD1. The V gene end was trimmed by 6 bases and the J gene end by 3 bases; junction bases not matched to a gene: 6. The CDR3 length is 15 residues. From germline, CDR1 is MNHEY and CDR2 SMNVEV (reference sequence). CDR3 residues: CASSAGTGGDTEAFF. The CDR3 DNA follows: TGTGCCAGCAGCGCAGGGACAGGGGGGGACACTGAAGCTTTCTTT.

The CDR3 nucleotides are TGCGCCAGCAGCTCGGAGGTCGGGTCCCGCACAGATACGCAGTATTTT. Translated, it gives CASSSEVGSRTDTQYF. V and J are TRBV5-1 and TRBJ2-3; D might be TRBD2 (5 bases). Trimming shortened V by 3 bases and J by 1 base, and 15 bases separated the two germline ends. This CDR3 comprises 16 residues. Germline CDR1 SGHRS, CDR2 YFSETQ. Filled out from reference TRBV5-1 and TRBJ2-3, the complete variable domain reads KAGVTQTPRYLIKTRGQQVTLSCSPISGHRSVSWYQQTPGQGLQFLFEYFSETQRNKGNFPGRFSGRQFSNSRSEMNVSTLELGDSALYLCASSSEVGSRTDTQYFGPGTRLTVL.

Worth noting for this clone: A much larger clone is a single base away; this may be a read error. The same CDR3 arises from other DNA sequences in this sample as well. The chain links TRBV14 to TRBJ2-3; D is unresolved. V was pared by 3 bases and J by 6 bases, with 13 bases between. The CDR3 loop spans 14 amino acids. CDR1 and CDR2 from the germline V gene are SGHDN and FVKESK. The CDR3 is CASSQALNLDTQYF. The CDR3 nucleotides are TGTGCCAGCAGCCAGGCATTGAATCTCGATACGCAGTATTTT.

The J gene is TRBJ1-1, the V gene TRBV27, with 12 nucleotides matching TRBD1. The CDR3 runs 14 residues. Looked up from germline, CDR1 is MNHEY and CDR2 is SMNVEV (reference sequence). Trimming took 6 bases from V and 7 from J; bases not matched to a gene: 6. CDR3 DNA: TGTGCCAGCAGCCAGGGACAGGGGGCGTTTGAAGCTTTCTTT. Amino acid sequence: CASSQGQGAFEAFF.

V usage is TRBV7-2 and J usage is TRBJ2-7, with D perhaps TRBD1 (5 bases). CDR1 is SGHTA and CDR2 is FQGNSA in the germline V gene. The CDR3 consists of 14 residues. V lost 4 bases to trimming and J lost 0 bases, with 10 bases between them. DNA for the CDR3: TGTGCCAGCAGCTCACAGGTCCTCTCCTACGAGCAGTACTTC. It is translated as CASSSQVLSYEQYF.

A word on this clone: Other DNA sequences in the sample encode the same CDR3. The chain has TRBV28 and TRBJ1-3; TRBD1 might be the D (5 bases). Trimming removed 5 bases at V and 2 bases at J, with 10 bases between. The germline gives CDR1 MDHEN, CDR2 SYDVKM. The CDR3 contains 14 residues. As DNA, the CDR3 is TGTGCCAGCAGTGTGGGGGGGACTGGAAACACCATATATTTT. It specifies CASSVGGTGNTIYF. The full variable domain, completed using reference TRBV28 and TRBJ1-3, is DVKVTQSSRYLVKRTGEKVFLECVQDMDHENMFWYRQDPGLGLRLIYFSYDVKMKEKGDIPEGYSVSREKKERFSLILESASTNQTSMYLCASSVGGTGNTIYFGEGSWLTVV.

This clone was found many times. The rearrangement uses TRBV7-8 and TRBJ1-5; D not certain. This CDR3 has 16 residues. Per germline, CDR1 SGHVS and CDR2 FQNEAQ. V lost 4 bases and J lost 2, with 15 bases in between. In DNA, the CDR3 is TGTGCCAGCAGCTCATTGGAGTCCGGAGGCAATCAGCCCCAGCATTTT. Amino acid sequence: CASSSLESGGNQPQHF.

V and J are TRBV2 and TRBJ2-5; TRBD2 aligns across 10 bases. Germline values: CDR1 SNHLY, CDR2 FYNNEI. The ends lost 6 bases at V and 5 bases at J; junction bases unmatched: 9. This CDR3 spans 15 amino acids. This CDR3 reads CASRETQAGGETQYF. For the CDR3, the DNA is TGTGCCAGCAGAGAAACCCAAGCGGGAGGGGAGACCCAGTACTTC.

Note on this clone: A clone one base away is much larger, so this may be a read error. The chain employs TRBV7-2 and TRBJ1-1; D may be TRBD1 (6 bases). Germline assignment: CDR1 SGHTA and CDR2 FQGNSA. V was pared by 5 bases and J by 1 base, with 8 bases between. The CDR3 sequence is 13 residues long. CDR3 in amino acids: CASSTQGNTEAFF. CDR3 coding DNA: TGTGCCAGCAGCACACAGGGGAACACTGAAGCTTTCTTT. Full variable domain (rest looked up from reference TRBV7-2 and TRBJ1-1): GAGVSQSPSNKVTEKGKDVELRCDPISGHTALYWYRQSLGQGLEFLIYFQGNSAPDKSGLPSDRFSAERTGGSVSTLTIQRTQQEDSAVYLCASSTQGNTEAFFGQGTRLTVV.

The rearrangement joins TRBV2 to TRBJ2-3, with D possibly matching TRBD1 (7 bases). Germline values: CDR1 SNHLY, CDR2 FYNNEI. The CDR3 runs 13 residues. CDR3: CAPQGGVADTQYF. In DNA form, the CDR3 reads TGTGCTCCCCAGGGGGGAGTCGCAGATACGCAGTATTTT. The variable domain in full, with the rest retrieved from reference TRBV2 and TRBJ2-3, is EPEVTQTPSHQVTQMGQEVILRCVPISNHLYFYWYRQILGQKVEFLVSFYNNEISEKSEIFDDQFSVERPDGSNFTLKIRSTKLEDSAMYFCAPQGGVADTQYFGPGTRLTVL.

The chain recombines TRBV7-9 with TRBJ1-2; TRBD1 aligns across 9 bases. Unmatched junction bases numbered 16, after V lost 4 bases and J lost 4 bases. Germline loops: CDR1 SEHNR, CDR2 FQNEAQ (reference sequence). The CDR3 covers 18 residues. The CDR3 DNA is TGTGCCAGCAGCTCCACAGGGGGCAAGTCCGAGGGGGGCTATGGCTACACCTTC. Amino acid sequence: CASSSTGGKSEGGYGYTF. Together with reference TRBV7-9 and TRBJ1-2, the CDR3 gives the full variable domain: DTGVSQNPRHKITKRGQNVTFRCDPISEHNRLYWYRQTLGQGPEFLTYFQNEAQLEKSRLLSDRFSAERPKGSFSTLEIQRTEQGDSAMYLCASSSTGGKSEGGYGYTFGSGTRLTVV.

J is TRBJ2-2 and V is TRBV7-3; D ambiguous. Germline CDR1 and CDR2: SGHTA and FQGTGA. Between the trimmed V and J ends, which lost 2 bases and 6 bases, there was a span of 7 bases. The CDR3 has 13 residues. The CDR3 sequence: CASSLVKAGELFF. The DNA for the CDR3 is TGTGCCAGCAGCTTAGTCAAGGCCGGGGAGCTGTTTTTT.

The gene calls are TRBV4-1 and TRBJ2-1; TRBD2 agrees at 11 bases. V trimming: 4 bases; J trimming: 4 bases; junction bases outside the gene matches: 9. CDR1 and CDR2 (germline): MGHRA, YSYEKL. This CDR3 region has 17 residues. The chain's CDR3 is CASSPRDSGGAYNEQFF. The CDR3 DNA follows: TGCGCCAGCAGCCCTCGGGATAGCGGGGGGGCTTACAATGAGCAGTTCTTC.